Described below is a single TCR beta chain sequence and its context. No antigen is known for it. Clones were read by immunoSEQ multiplex PCR, and TCRdb kept only the in-frame ones, dropping some. The table includes about 40,000 clones, 91% detected once. CDR1 and CDR2 (germline): SGDLS, YYNGEE. The CDR3 has 14 residues. After removal of 4 bases from V and 0 bases from J, the junction contained 1 base not matched to a gene. This specimen comes from a study of graft-versus-host responses after intestinal transplantation. Study-level information: Recipients underwent multivisceral, liver-intestinal, or isolated intestinal transplants. Tacrolimus plus steroids were given to all recipients for two to three years, preceded by anti-thymocyte globulin induction.

General study points: Graft-donor T cell macrochimerism in patients accompanied high graft-versus-host to host-versus-graft clonal ratios in allografts.

Sequenced here: PBMCs, sampled around 320 days after intestinal transplant. This TCR was sampled from a human patient who received an intestinal transplant, so some T cells may come from the graft donor. The chain uses TRBV9 and TRBJ2-7, with TRBD2 matching over 10 bases. The CDR3 here is CASSTSGASYEQYF. The DNA of the CDR3 is TGTGCCAGCAGCACTAGCGGGGCCTCCTACGAGCAGTACTTC.